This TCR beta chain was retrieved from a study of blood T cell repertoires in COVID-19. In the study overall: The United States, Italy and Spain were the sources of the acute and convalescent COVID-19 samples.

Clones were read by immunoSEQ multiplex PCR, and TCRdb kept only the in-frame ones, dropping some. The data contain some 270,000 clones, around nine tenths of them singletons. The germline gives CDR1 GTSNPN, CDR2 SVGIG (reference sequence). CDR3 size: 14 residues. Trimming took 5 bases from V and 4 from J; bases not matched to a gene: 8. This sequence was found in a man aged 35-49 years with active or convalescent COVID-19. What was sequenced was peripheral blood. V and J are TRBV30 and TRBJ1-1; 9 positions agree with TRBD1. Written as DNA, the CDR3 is TGTGCCTGGGGACGCCTACAGGGGGCCACTGAAGCTTTCTTT. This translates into CAWGRLQGATEAFF.